Presented here are 5 T cell receptor beta chains from one specimen sequenced in a study of CXCR3-negative and CXCR3-positive naive CD8 T cells. Study-wide results and limits: TRB CDR3s of CXCR3-positive naive cells were more hydrophobic than those of CXCR3-negative naive cells.

UMI-labeled 5' RACE yielded the TRB cDNA libraries. TCRdb re-called the 5' RACE reads, yielding one record per CDR3 amino acid sequence without DNA. The table gives 90,000 to 100,000 distinct CDR3 sequences; the top ten clones make up roughly 0.99% of it. The antigens these receptors bind are not known. Sequenced input: naive CXCR3+ CD8+ T cells from blood. Described subset: CD45RO-CCR7+CD27+CD95- naive CD8+ T cells expressing CXCR3 (TNR3+). All receptors come from a human donor in good health. Some clones in this sample may be carry-over from other donors' samples.

This chain uses TRBV24-1 with TRBJ2-5. The CDR3 runs to 14 residues. CDR1 is KGHDR, CDR2 SFDVKD, per germline. The CDR3 sequence: CATSDSRVQETQYF.

The chain uses TRBV13 and TRBJ2-7; TCRdb's D gene call, TRBD1, goes unchecked for lack of DNA. CDR3 length: 16 amino acids. In germline, CDR1 is PRHDT, CDR2 FYEKMQ (reference sequence). CDR3 protein: CASSKNSGTEAYEQYF.

The CDR3 sequence is CASSSQGQGGSYEQYF. The chain has TRBV7-9 and TRBJ2-7; checking the TCRdb D call of TRBD1 is not possible without DNA. The length of the CDR3 is 16 residues. Germline CDR1 and CDR2: SEHNR and FQNEAQ (reference sequence).

The V call is TRBV6-5, the J call TRBJ1-1; the TCRdb call, TRBD1, lacks DNA for checking. The CDR3 runs 15 residues. Germline V gene lookup returns CDR1 MNHEY and CDR2 SVGAGI. The CDR3: CASSFSSGKNTEAFF.

The V call is TRBV4-1, the J call TRBJ2-1; with no DNA, the TCRdb D assignment of TRBD1 cannot be verified. Germline V lookup: CDR1 MGHRA, CDR2 YSYEKL. There are 14 residues in the CDR3. The CDR3 region is CASSQTGTENEQFF.